This T cell receptor beta chain was captured in a study of T cells after yellow fever vaccination. CDR3 length: 14 residues. Trimming left V 2 bases short and J 4 bases short, with 8 bases between. Germline V CDR1 and CDR2: SGHVS, FNYEAQ. Notes on this clonotype: Its antigen is not identified.

Broader study findings: The secondary T-cell response peaked on day 5, not day 15, but was weaker. Among primary-vaccination clones, most reappeared after the booster, at just under 98% for CD4 and around 91% for CD8.

MiXCR, applied by TCRdb to the 5' RACE reads, yields one record per CDR3 protein. The sample comprises 450,000 to 550,000 distinct CDR3 sequences, about a fifth of which are singletons, and approximately 15% rests with the top ten. The sample in question was PBMCs, obtained about 21 days after the first yellow fever vaccination. The V call is TRBV7-6, the J call TRBJ2-2; D not resolved. The sequence came from a man between 18 and 35 years old who received the YFV17D yellow fever vaccine. DNA of the CDR3: TGTGCCAGCAGCTTAACCTGGACCACCGGGGAGCTGTTTTTT. It encodes CASSLTWTTGELFF.